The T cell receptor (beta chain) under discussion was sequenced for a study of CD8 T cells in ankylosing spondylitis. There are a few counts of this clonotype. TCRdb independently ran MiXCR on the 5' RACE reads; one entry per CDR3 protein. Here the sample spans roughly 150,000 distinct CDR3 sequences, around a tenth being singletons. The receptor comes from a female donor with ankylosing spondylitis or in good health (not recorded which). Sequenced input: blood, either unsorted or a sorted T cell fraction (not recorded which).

CDR3 amino acids: CATSDSTGFNQPQHF. The CDR3 DNA follows: TGTGCCACCAGTGACTCCACAGGGTTCAATCAGCCCCAGCATTTT. V is TRBV24-1 and J is TRBJ1-5; maybe TRBD1 (6 bases). V gave up 4 bases and J gave up 3 bases, with 12 bases separating them. The CDR3 covers 15 residues. Looked up from germline, CDR1 is KGHDR and CDR2 is SFDVKD.